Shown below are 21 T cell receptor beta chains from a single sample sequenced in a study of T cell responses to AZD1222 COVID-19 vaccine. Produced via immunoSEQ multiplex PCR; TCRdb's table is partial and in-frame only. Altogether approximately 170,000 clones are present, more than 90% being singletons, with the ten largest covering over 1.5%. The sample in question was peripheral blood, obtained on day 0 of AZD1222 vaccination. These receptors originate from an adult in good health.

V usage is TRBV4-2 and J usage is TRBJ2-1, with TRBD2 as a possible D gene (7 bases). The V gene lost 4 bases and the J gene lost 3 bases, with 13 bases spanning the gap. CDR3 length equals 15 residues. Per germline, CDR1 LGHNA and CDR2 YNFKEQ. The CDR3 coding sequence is TGTGCCAGCAGCCCTAGGGGGGGGAACTACAATGAGCAGTTCTTC. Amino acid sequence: CASSPRGGNYNEQFF.

Here the CDR3 reads CSASFSTGGLYYGYTF. Here the CDR3 DNA reads TGCAGTGCTAGTTTTTCTACAGGGGGCCTATACTATGGCTACACCTTC. The rearrangement joins TRBV20-1 to TRBJ1-2, with 9 bases aligning to TRBD1. Looked up from germline, CDR1 is DFQATT and CDR2 is SNEGSKA (reference sequence). V shed 3 bases, J shed 3 bases, and the junction held 11 bases outside the gene matches. This CDR3 has 16 residues.

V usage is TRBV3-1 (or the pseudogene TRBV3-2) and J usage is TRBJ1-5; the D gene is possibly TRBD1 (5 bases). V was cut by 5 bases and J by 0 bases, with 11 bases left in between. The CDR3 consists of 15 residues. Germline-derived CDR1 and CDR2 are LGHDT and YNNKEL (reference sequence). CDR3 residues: CASSLGPSSNQPQHF. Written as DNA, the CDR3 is TGTGCCAGCAGCTTGGGACCGTCTAGCAATCAGCCCCAGCATTTT.

CDR3 bases: TGCAGCGTTGAAGATCGCGGGAGGAGGGAGACCCAGTACTTC. It specifies CSVEDRGRRETQYF. V is TRBV29-1 and J is TRBJ2-5; 8 nucleotides match TRBD2. The CDR3 runs 14 residues. Germline-derived CDR1 and CDR2 are SQVTM and ANQGSEA. Losses at the gene ends were 0 bases for V and 5 bases for J; bases not matched to a gene: 5.

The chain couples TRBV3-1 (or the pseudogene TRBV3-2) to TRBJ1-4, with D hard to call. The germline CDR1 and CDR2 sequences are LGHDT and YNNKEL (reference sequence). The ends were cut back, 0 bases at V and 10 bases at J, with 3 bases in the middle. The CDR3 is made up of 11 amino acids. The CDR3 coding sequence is TGTGCCAGCAGCCAAGATGGAAAACTGTTTTTT. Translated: CASSQDGKLFF.

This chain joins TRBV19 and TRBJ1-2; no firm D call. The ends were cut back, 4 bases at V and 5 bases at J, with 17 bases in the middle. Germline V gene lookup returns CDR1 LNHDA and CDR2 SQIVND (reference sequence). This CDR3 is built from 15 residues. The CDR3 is CASSTTLGRKYGYTF. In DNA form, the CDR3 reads TGTGCCAGTAGTACGACTCTGGGGAGGAAATATGGCTACACCTTC.

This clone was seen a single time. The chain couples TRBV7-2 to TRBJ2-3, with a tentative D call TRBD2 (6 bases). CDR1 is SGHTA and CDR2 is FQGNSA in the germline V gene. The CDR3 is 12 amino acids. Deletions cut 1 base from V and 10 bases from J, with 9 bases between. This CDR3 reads CASSLVASAQYF. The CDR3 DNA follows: TGTGCCAGCAGCTTAGTGGCTAGCGCGCAGTATTTT.

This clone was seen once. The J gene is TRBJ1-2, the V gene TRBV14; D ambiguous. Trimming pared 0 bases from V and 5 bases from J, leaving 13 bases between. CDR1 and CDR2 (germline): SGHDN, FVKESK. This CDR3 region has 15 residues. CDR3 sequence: CASSQDNGPRYGYTF. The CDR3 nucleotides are TGTGCCAGCAGCCAAGATAACGGTCCTCGGTATGGCTACACCTTC.

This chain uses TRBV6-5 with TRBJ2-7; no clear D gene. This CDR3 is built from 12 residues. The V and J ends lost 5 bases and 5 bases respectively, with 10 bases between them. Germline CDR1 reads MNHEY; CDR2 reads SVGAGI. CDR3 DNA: TGTGCCAGCAGTCCCTCCCGCAACGAGCAGTACTTC. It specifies CASSPSRNEQYF.

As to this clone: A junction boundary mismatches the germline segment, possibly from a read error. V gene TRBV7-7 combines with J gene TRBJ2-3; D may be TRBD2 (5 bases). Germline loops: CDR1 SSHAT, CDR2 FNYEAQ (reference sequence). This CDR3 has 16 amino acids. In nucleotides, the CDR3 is TGTGCTAGCAGCGCCCAGACTCTCCGGGAAACAGATACGCAGTATTTT. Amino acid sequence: CASSAQTLRETDTQYF.

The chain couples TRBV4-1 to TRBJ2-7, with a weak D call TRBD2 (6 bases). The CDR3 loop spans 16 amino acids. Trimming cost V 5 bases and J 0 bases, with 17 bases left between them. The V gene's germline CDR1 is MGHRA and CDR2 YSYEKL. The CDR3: CASSSSSVGGSYEQYF. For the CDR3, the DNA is TGCGCCAGCAGCTCGTCTAGCGTTGGAGGCTCCTACGAGCAGTACTTC.

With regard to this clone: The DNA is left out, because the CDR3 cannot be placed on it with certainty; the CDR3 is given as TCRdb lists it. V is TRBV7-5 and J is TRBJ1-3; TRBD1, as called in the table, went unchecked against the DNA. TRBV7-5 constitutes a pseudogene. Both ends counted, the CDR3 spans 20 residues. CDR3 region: CARSSPSPDRGFGTGNTIYF.

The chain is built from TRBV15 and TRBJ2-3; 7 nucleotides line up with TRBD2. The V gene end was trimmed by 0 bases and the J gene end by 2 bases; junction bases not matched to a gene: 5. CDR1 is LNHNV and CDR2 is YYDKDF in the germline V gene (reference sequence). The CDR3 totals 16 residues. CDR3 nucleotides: TGTGCCACCAGCAGAGAACGCGGGGGACTCACAGATACGCAGTATTTT. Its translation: CATSRERGGLTDTQYF.

CDR3 residues: CASSPGLAGSRGQETQYF. For the CDR3, the DNA is TGTGCCAGCAGCCCGGGACTAGCGGGGTCACGGGGACAAGAGACCCAGTACTTC. The chain employs TRBV7-9 and TRBJ2-5, with TRBD2 matching over 13 bases. The CDR3 is made up of 18 amino acids. With 5 bases clipped from V and 2 bases from J, the junction kept 11 bases outside the gene matches. Germline V gives CDR1 SEHNR, CDR2 FQNEAQ (reference sequence).

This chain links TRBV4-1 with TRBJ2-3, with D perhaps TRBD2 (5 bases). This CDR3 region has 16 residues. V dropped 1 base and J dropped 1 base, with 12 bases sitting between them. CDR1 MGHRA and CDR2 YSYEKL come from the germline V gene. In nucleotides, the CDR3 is TGCGCCAGCAGCCAAGTAAGGGAGCTCCGCACAGATACGCAGTATTTT. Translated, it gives CASSQVRELRTDTQYF.

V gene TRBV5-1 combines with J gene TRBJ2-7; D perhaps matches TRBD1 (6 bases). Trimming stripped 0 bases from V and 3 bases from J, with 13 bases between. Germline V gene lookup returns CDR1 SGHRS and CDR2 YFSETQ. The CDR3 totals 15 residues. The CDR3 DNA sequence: TGCGCCAGCAGCTTGGTCCCGACAGGTCTCTACGAGCAGTACTTC. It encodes CASSLVPTGLYEQYF.

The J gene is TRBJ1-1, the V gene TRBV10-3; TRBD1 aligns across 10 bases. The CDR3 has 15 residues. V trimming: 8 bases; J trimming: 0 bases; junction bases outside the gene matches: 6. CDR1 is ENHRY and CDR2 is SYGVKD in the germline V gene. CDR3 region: CAIQRTGGLNTEAFF. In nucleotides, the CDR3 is TGTGCCATCCAACGGACAGGGGGGTTGAACACTGAAGCTTTCTTT.

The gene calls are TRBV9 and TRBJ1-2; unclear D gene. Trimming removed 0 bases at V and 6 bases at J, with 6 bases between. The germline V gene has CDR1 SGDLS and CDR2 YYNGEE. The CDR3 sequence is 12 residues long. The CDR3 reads CASSVAQDGYTF. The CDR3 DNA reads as TGTGCCAGCAGCGTAGCTCAAGATGGCTACACCTTC.

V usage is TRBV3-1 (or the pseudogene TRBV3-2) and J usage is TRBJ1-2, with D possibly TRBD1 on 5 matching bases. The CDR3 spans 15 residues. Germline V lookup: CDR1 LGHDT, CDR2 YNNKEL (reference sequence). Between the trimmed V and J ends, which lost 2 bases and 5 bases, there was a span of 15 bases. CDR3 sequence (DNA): TGTGCCAGCAGCCAACCAAGACTGGGGCTATATGGCTACACCTTC. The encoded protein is CASSQPRLGLYGYTF.

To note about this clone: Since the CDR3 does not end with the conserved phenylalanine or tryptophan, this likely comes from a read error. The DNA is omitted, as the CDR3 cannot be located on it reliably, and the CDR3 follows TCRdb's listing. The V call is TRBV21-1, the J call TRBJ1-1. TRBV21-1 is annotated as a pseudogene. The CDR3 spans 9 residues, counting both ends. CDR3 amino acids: CASSNKPPG.

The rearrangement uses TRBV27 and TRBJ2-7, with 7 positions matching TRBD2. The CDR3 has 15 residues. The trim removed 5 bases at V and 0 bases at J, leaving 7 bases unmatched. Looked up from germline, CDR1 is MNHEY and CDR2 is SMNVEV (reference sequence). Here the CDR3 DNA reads TGTGCCAGCAGTAACCCGGGAGGCCACTCCTACGAGCAGTACTTC. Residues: CASSNPGGHSYEQYF.